Here is one T cell receptor (beta chain) with its context. These data belong to a study of blood T cell repertoires in COVID-19. CDR1 and CDR2 from the germline V gene are MNHEY and SMNVEV (reference sequence). V lost 7 bases, J lost 8 bases, and 15 bases lay in between. This CDR3 contains 13 residues. Profiling relied on immunoSEQ multiplex PCR, and the TCRdb table lists in-frame clones only, not all of them. The table has roughly 160,000 clones, about 80% seen once. The receptor was derived from an older man with active or convalescent COVID-19. The V and J genes are TRBV27 and TRBJ2-1; tentatively, D is TRBD1 (5 bases). Sequenced material: peripheral blood. In nucleotides, the CDR3 is TGTGCCAGCATGACTGCCCAGGGCGATGAGCAGTTCTTC. Translated: CASMTAQGDEQFF.